The 22 T cell receptor beta chains presented below share a single source sample, sequenced in a study of blood T cell repertoires in COVID-19. Generated by immunoSEQ multiplex PCR, the TCRdb table keeps only in-frame clones and is missing some. This sample yields under 350,000 clones, of which over 75% are seen a single time; more than 9.5% belongs to the top ten. Material for sequencing was peripheral blood. The receptors derive from a woman aged 70 to 79 with acute or convalescent COVID-19.

The rearrangement uses TRBV6-6 and TRBJ2-7; 10 nucleotides align to TRBD2. V lost 5 bases and J lost 2; bases outside the gene matches: 12. In germline, CDR1 is MNHNY, CDR2 SVGAGI (reference sequence). The CDR3 is 17 amino acids. The CDR3 sequence is CASSHAGLAGATYEQYF. CDR3 DNA sequence: TGTGCCAGCAGTCACGCGGGGCTAGCGGGGGCTACCTACGAGCAGTACTTC.

The DNA for the CDR3 is TGTGCCAGCAGTGATAACCAGGGGGCAATGAACACTGAAGCTTTCTTT. This sequence encodes CASSDNQGAMNTEAFF. V gene TRBV2 combines with J gene TRBJ1-1; 8 bases fit TRBD1. Losses at the gene ends were 3 bases for V and 0 bases for J; bases not matched to a gene: 6. From germline, CDR1 is SNHLY and CDR2 FYNNEI. The CDR3 is 16 residues long.

The chain employs TRBV7-2 and TRBJ2-7; 7 nucleotides match TRBD2. With V trimmed by 5 bases and J by 2 bases, 6 bases remained unmatched. Germline lookup yields CDR1 SGHTA and CDR2 FQGNSA. The CDR3 spans 14 residues. The CDR3 spells CASSRDYSAYEQYF. In DNA, the CDR3 is TGTGCCAGCAGCAGGGACTATTCTGCCTACGAGCAGTACTTC.

This chain links TRBV7-2 with TRBJ1-6; 7 bases are shared with TRBD1. The ends lost 5 bases at V and 8 bases at J; junction bases unmatched: 12. CDR1 is SGHTA, CDR2 FQGNSA, per germline. The CDR3 runs to 16 residues. The CDR3: CASSEGGTAFYSPLHF. CDR3 coding DNA: TGTGCCAGCAGCGAAGGGGGGACAGCTTTTTATTCACCCCTCCACTTT.

This clone was recorded once. The gene calls are TRBV30 and TRBJ2-3; 9 bases fit TRBD1. V was clipped by 2 bases and J by 5 bases; unmatched bases: 5. The CDR3 runs to 14 residues. Germline V lookup: CDR1 GTSNPN, CDR2 SVGIG (reference sequence). This chain's CDR3 is CAWSLDRGIDTQYF. The CDR3 coding sequence is TGTGCCTGGAGTCTGGACAGGGGAATAGATACGCAGTATTTT.

The CDR3 bases are TGTGCCAGCAGCATAACAGGCTCTGAAGCTTTCTTT. It yields the protein CASSITGSEAFF. The chain has TRBV7-6 and TRBJ1-1; a weak D match, TRBD1 (5 bases). Germline values: CDR1 SGHVS, CDR2 FNYEAQ. V was cut by 5 bases and J by 6 bases, with 10 bases left in between. The CDR3 spans 12 residues.

The rearrangement joins TRBV18 to TRBJ2-7; D might be TRBD1 (6 bases). Per germline, CDR1 KGHSH and CDR2 LQKENI. There are 16 residues in the CDR3. V shed 2 bases and J shed 2 bases, with 16 bases lying between them. The CDR3 is CASSPFGGLQPYEQYF. CDR3 sequence (DNA): TGTGCCAGCTCACCATTTGGGGGCCTCCAACCCTACGAGCAGTACTTC.

This clone appeared a single time. The CDR3 spells CASSFLGRGMTPNEKLFF. In DNA form, the CDR3 reads TGTGCCAGTAGTTTCCTCGGGCGGGGAATGACCCCTAATGAAAAACTGTTTTTT. The chain links TRBV19 to TRBJ1-4; no reliable D call. Germline V gene sequence: CDR1 LNHDA, CDR2 SQIVND (reference sequence). There are 18 residues in the CDR3. V shed 5 bases and J shed 3 bases, with 22 bases lying between them.

The V gene is TRBV30, the J gene TRBJ2-1; 10 bases line up with TRBD2. The length of the CDR3 is 15 residues. The V and J ends lost 3 bases and 7 bases, in that order; junction bases with no gene match: 9. In germline, CDR1 is GTSNPN, CDR2 SVGIG (reference sequence). CDR3 amino acids: CAWSGETSGSNEQFF. DNA of the CDR3: TGTGCCTGGAGCGGCGAGACTAGCGGGTCAAATGAGCAGTTCTTC.

This clone was counted only a few times. This chain uses TRBV9 with TRBJ2-2, with D possibly being TRBD2 (6 bases). Trimming removed 2 bases from V and 4 bases from J, with 12 bases in between. This CDR3 comprises 15 residues. Germline V gives CDR1 SGDLS, CDR2 YYNGEE. CDR3: CASSVLGGGTGELFF. In DNA, the CDR3 is TGTGCCAGCAGCGTGCTGGGAGGAGGCACCGGGGAGCTGTTTTTT.

The gene calls are TRBV7-2 and TRBJ2-7; TRBD2 agrees at 7 bases. The CDR3 consists of 17 residues. Unmatched junction bases numbered 14, after V lost 1 base and J lost 5 bases. Germline V gives CDR1 SGHTA, CDR2 FQGNSA. CDR3 protein: CASSLVKSPRGSNEQYF. The CDR3 nucleotides read TGTGCCAGCAGCTTAGTTAAGAGCCCGCGGGGGAGTAACGAGCAGTACTTC.

The chain carries TRBV7-3 and TRBJ2-1; 7 positions match TRBD1. Germline V gives CDR1 SGHTA, CDR2 FQGTGA. After removal of 5 bases from V and 10 bases from J, the junction contained 8 bases not matched to a gene. CDR3 length: 13 amino acids. The chain's CDR3 is CASSLGLTGEQFF. The CDR3 bases are TGTGCCAGCAGCCTTGGACTGACAGGGGAGCAGTTCTTC.

The chain is built from TRBV6-6 and TRBJ1-1; D not certain. CDR1 and CDR2 from the germline V gene are MNHNY and SVGAGI (reference sequence). The length of the CDR3 is 11 residues. The germline V and J ends were trimmed by 6 bases and 7 bases, with 9 bases remaining between them. DNA of the CDR3: TGTGCCAGCAGCCTCGCCTATGAAGCTTTCTTT. Protein sequence: CASSLAYEAFF.

J is TRBJ2-1 and V is TRBV15, with 8 positions matching TRBD1. The V segment lost 0 bases and the J segment 7 bases; nucleotides outside the gene matches: 5. The CDR3 is made up of 15 amino acids. The germline gives CDR1 LNHNV, CDR2 YYDKDF (reference sequence). The CDR3 DNA sequence: TGTGCCACCAGCAGAGACAGGGGGCCAGGGAATGAGCAGTTCTTC. The encoded protein is CATSRDRGPGNEQFF.

The table lists this clone with a count of one. Other nucleotide sequences from this sample produce the same CDR3. The J gene is TRBJ1-1, the V gene TRBV12-3 or TRBV12-4, with TRBD1 as a possible D gene (5 bases). CDR3 length: 13 residues. The V end lost 5 bases, the J end lost 1 base, and 8 bases lay between the germline ends. For the CDR3, the DNA is TGTGCCAGCAGTGTACAGGCGAACACTGAAGCTTTCTTT. Translating it yields CASSVQANTEAFF.

The chain couples TRBV30 to TRBJ2-5, with 7 bases aligning to TRBD2. J gave up 1 base and V 3 bases, and 8 bases lay outside the gene matches. CDR1 is GTSNPN, CDR2 SVGIG, per germline (reference sequence). The CDR3 runs to 15 residues. The DNA for the CDR3 is TGTGCCTGGAGCCCCTTCCGGGGGGTCCAAGAGACCCAGTACTTC. As protein: CAWSPFRGVQETQYF.

The V call is TRBV27, the J call TRBJ1-1, with D tentatively TRBD1 (5 bases). The CDR3 has 15 amino acids. V was cut by 6 bases and J by 4 bases, with 18 bases left in between. Germline V lookup: CDR1 MNHEY, CDR2 SMNVEV (reference sequence). The CDR3: CASSRKTGGGTEAFF. For the CDR3, the DNA is TGTGCCAGCAGCCGCAAAACCGGGGGGGGCACTGAAGCTTTCTTT.

This clone was counted a few times. The chain couples TRBV19 to TRBJ1-5, with unresolved D. Germline-derived CDR1 and CDR2 are LNHDA and SQIVND (reference sequence). This CDR3 spans 12 amino acids. With 5 bases removed from V and 5 bases from J, the gap between germline ends came to 7 bases. CDR3 sequence reads: CASSGEYQPQHF. The CDR3 nucleotides read TGTGCCAGTAGTGGAGAATATCAGCCCCAGCATTTT.

A single count supports this clone. The chain combines TRBV18 with TRBJ2-5; 8 bases are shared with TRBD1. Germline V gene data show CDR1 as KGHSH and CDR2 as LQKENI. CDR3 length: 15 residues. V lost 5 bases and J lost 5; bases outside the gene matches: 10. The CDR3 loop reads CASSNGPGGAETQYF. In DNA form, the CDR3 reads TGTGCCAGCTCAAACGGTCCAGGGGGCGCGGAGACCCAGTACTTC.

The chain employs TRBV3-1 (or the pseudogene TRBV3-2) and TRBJ2-7; D may be TRBD1 (5 bases). Trimming stripped 6 bases from V and 3 bases from J, with 15 bases between. The CDR3 totals 14 residues. The germline CDR1 and CDR2 sequences are LGHDT and YNNKEL (reference sequence). Here the CDR3 DNA reads TGTGCCAGCAGAGACAGCCTAAAGAACTACGAGCAGTACTTC. Protein sequence: CASRDSLKNYEQYF.

The rearrangement uses TRBV30 and TRBJ2-7, with TRBD1 matching 9 bases. V shed 1 base, J shed 3 bases, and the junction held 4 bases outside the gene matches. The CDR3 loop spans 14 amino acids. CDR1 and CDR2 (germline): GTSNPN, SVGIG (reference sequence). The CDR3 DNA is TGTGCCTGGAGTGCCGAGGGACAGGGCTACGAGCAGTACTTC. It is translated as CAWSAEGQGYEQYF.

With regard to this clone: This CDR3 is also generated by other DNA sequences in the sample. This chain links TRBV6-2 or TRBV6-3 with TRBJ1-1; maybe TRBD1 (5 bases). The CDR3 covers 12 residues. Germline CDR1 reads MNHEY; CDR2 reads SVGEGT. Trimming left V 5 bases short and J 8 bases short, with 12 bases between. The CDR3 DNA reads TGTGCCAGCAGTACCCAGGGAATAGAAGCTTTCTTT. Amino acid sequence: CASSTQGIEAFF.